Below, one T cell receptor beta chain is given with its context. There is no known antigen for this receptor. No base quality values were provided; no much bigger clone lies one nucleotide off. Sequencing of the TRB variable region was done with the immunoSEQ hsTCRB v3.0 assay at survey level resolution. The target sequencing depth for TRB was 40,000-50,000 T-cell genomes per sample. An Illumina MiSeq with a v3 150-cycle kit was used to sequence the pooled TRB libraries. In the paper's pipeline: Repertoire analysis was performed in R inside a reproducible Nextflow workflow that covered QC, data transformation and analysis. LymphoSeq2, an R package for exploring AIRR-Seq data, was used to implement the custom analyses. A handful of samples that produced fewer than 5000 total TRB sequences were removed, so 150 to 200 HIV repertoires were analyzed. Among the roughly 190 retained HIV repertoires, more than 55 were collected before ART initiation and around 130 after ART initiation. Repertoires were downsampled to 5000 TRB nucleotide sequences, and summary statistics were averaged over 100 downsampling iterations. The analysis kept only TRB sequences whose CDR3 regions were at least seven amino acids long. Diversity was measured with a Shannon entropy-derived clonality score and the Gini coefficient. In repertoire networks, the top 5000 CDR3 amino acid sequences were linked whenever an edit distance of one separated two sequences. GLIPH2 predicted antigen specificity groups and MHC restriction for TRB CDR3 amino acid sequences. To flag known associations with CMV, EBV, HIV or tissue antigens, CDR3 amino acid sequences were compared against VDJdb and McPAS-TCR. Pre-ART, post-ART and control groups were compared with Wilcoxon signed-rank tests and Holm-Bonferroni correction. The table was pulled from immuneACCESS by TCRdb, which kept in-frame rearrangements only. Such tables lose some clones; where checked, under half of the loss comes from unresolved V genes, and the rest has no known cause. V and J calls plus clone size are reproduced from that table; the DNA served to infer D and trimming. The table for this sample lists 25,000 to 30,000 clones; 86% of them were counted only once. The leading ten clones occupy 4% to 5.5% of the sample.

These data are taken from a study of long-term antiretroviral therapy in people with HIV (dated by TCRdb to 2022 to 2024). For the wider study: Collection of the earliest samples took place about a decade ahead of the 2015 WHO recommendation for immediate ART, at a time when ART was typically delayed until CD4 counts fell. This retrospective serial study examined whether starting ART and sustained HIV suppression were associated with changes in the composition and diversity of the TRB repertoire in peripheral blood. From 30 adults with confirmed HIV infection, the cohort provided 192 cryopreserved PBMC samples, gathered serially across a mean of around six years (range 1-12). About 40% of the roughly 30 participants with HIV were female. Test extractions of a monoclonal T-cell line alongside 30 to 35 polyclonal samples showed no cross-contamination during QIAcube processing. Points the paper makes about the study in general: Because PBMC availability was limited, only the TCR beta chain was sequenced, with no alpha chain pairing. Unsorted PBMC were profiled instead of sorted CD4+ and CD8+ T cells because pre-ART samples had limited cell numbers. The samples were dated from about 2004 to 2018, and the ART regimens that were used may be less effective than current ART regimens. CDR3 length ranges in HIV repertoires were narrower than in controls, and network structure suggested an antigen-experienced repertoire with only a slight naive shift after ART. No data were available on ART adherence, viral resistance or therapy changes, limiting inferences about post-ART repertoire changes. Expanded TRB clones identified before ART initiation dominated the repertoire across all time points, though the dominance fluctuated and decreased in many PLHIV after ART. Starting ART was linked to a significant rise in TRB diversity, yet even after long-term ART the diversity remained significantly lower than in transplant donor controls.

To be included, a participant needed at least one PBMC sample from before ART initiation plus at least two post-ART samples. Every participant with HIV received treatment in the United States of America. Before DNA extraction, cryopreserved samples of roughly 0.95-10 million PBMC were thawed and washed. At the time of the earliest PBMC sample for each participant with HIV, ages ranged from about 23 to 60 years. Per participant, PBMC samples came from 1-4 timepoints prior to ART initiation and 2-8 timepoints following ART initiation, for a median of 7 samples. For every participant, serial HIV viral load, CD4+ T-cell count, ART history and demographic data were obtained. Using a Qiagen kit on a QIAcube, genomic DNA was extracted from unsorted PBMC, with samples processed in batches of 12. V and J lose 4 bases and 0 bases, and a span of 13 bases separates them. Spanning cysteine to phenylalanine, the CDR3 consists of 16 amino acids. The only DNA kept is the CDR3, 48 bases in frame from the first base. CDR1 SGHRS and CDR2 YFSETQ were looked up in the germline V gene.

The chain was built from TRBV5-1 and TRBJ1-4; the D gene is perhaps TRBD1, from 5 matching bases. This receptor was identified in a middle-aged man with HIV. The input for sequencing was unsorted PBMCs, taken roughly 2.6 years after starting antiretroviral therapy. The nucleotides are TGCGCCAGCAGCAGGGGCGCGGCCACAACTAATGAAAAACTGTTTTTT. Its coded protein is CASSRGAATTNEKLFF.